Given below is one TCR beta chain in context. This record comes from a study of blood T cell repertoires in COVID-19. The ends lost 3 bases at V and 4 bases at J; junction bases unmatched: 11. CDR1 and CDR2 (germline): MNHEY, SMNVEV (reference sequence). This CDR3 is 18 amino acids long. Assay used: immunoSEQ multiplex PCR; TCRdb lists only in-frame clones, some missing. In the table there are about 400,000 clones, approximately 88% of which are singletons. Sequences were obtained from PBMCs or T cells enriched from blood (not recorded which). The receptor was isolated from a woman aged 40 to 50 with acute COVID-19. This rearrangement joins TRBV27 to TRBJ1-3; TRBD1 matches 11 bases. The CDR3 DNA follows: TGTGCCAGCAGTTTCCGGGACAGGGGGGTATCGAGGGGAAACACCATATATTTT. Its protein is CASSFRDRGVSRGNTIYF.